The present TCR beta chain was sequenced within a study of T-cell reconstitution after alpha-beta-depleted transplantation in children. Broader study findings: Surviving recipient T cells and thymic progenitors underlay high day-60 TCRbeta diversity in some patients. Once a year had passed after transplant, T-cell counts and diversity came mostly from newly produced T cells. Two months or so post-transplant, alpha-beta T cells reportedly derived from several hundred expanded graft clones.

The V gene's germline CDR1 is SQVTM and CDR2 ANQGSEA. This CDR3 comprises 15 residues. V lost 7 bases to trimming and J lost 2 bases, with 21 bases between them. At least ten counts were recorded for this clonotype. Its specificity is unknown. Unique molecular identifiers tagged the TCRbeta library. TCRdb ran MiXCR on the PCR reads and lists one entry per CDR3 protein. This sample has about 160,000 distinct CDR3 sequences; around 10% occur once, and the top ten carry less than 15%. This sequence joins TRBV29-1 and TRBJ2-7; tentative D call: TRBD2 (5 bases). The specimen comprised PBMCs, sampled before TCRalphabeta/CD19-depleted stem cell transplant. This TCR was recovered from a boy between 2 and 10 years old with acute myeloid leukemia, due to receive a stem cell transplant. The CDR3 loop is CSAISVPANTYEQYF. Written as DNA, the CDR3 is TGCAGCGCGATTAGCGTTCCCGCGAACACCTACGAGCAGTACTTC.